The 21 T cell receptor beta chains given below trace back to one sample, sequenced in a study of T cell changes during pregnancy in multiple sclerosis. Clones were read by immunoSEQ multiplex PCR, and TCRdb kept only the in-frame ones, dropping some. The sample has tens of thousands of clones; about 92% are singletons. The specimen was CD4+ T cells from peripheral blood mononuclear cells, collected in the third trimester of pregnancy. These receptors were collected from a female donor with multiple sclerosis, enrolled in a pregnancy study.

CDR3 residues: CASRPKAGPSYEQYF. CDR3 bases: TGTGCCAGCAGACCAAAAGCGGGTCCCTCCTACGAGCAGTACTTC. The chain combines TRBV6-6 with TRBJ2-7, with D maybe TRBD2 (6 bases). This CDR3 comprises 15 residues. CDR1 and CDR2 (germline): MNHNY, SVGAGI (reference sequence). Trimming shortened V by 6 bases and J by 0 bases, and 15 bases separated the two germline ends.

The chain uses TRBV5-1 and TRBJ1-4; D not certain. The CDR3 sequence is 15 residues long. CDR1 SGHRS and CDR2 YFSETQ come from the germline V gene. V was shortened by 0 bases and J by 5 bases, with 11 bases between the two germline ends. The CDR3 bases are TGCGCCAGCAGCTTGGATCTCATCGGGAATGAAAAACTGTTTTTT. It codes for CASSLDLIGNEKLFF.

The V gene is TRBV29-1, the J gene TRBJ1-2; 10 nucleotides align to TRBD1. The CDR3 loop spans 12 amino acids. The V segment lost 7 bases and the J segment 7 bases; nucleotides outside the gene matches: 6. Germline CDR1 and CDR2: SQVTM and ANQGSEA. As DNA, the CDR3 is TGCAGCGGGGGGACAGGGGAAATTGGCTACACCTTC. Translated, it gives CSGGTGEIGYTF.

The V gene is TRBV30, the J gene TRBJ2-5, with 9 nucleotides matching TRBD1. The V gene's germline CDR1 is GTSNPN and CDR2 SVGIG (reference sequence). The length of the CDR3 is 15 residues. V shed 0 bases and J 5 bases; nucleotides not matched to a gene: 7. For the CDR3, the DNA is TGTGCCTGGAGTGTGGGACAGGGACGTTCGGAGACCCAGTACTTC. Translating it yields CAWSVGQGRSETQYF.

The rearrangement uses TRBV13 and TRBJ1-1; D remains unclear. The CDR3 sequence is 13 residues long. CDR1 is PRHDT and CDR2 is FYEKMQ in the germline V gene (reference sequence). The V gene lost 2 bases and the J gene lost 2 bases, with 6 bases spanning the gap. The CDR3 protein is CASSLRVNTEAFF. The CDR3 nucleotides are TGTGCCAGCAGCTTACGGGTTAACACTGAAGCTTTCTTT.

The chain has TRBV28 and TRBJ1-2; D call uncertain. CDR1 MDHEN and CDR2 SYDVKM come from the germline V gene. CDR3 size: 14 residues. The V gene lost 2 bases and the J gene lost 0 bases, with 7 bases spanning the gap. The DNA for the CDR3 is TGTGCCAGCAGTTTAGCGAGAGCTAACTATGGCTACACCTTC. Translating gives CASSLARANYGYTF.

The V gene is TRBV5-1, the J gene TRBJ1-5; 10 nucleotides line up with TRBD1. The V and J ends lost 0 bases and 5 bases, in that order; junction bases with no gene match: 2. Per germline, CDR1 SGHRS and CDR2 YFSETQ. The CDR3 totals 15 residues. The CDR3 is CASSLGQGAYQPQHF. The CDR3 coding sequence is TGCGCCAGCAGCTTGGGACAGGGGGCCTATCAGCCCCAGCATTTT.

The rearrangement uses TRBV5-1 and TRBJ1-5, with TRBD1 matching over 8 bases. The CDR3 runs to 14 residues. CDR1 SGHRS and CDR2 YFSETQ come from the germline V gene. V was clipped by 2 bases and J by 5 bases; unmatched bases: 3. The CDR3 nucleotides read TGCGCCAGCAGCTTAGAGACAGGGGATCAGCCCCAGCATTTT. This translates into CASSLETGDQPQHF.

The chain recombines TRBV28 with TRBJ2-3; TRBD1 matches at 7 bases. CDR3 length: 13 amino acids. From germline, CDR1 is MDHEN and CDR2 SYDVKM. The junction had 3 bases not matched to a gene; V was cut back by 6 bases and J by 3 bases. CDR3 nucleotide sequence: TGTGCCAGCAGAGAACAGGGGACAGATACGCAGTATTTT. This encodes CASREQGTDTQYF. The variable domain in full, with the rest retrieved from reference TRBV28 and TRBJ2-3, is DVKVTQSSRYLVKRTGEKVFLECVQDMDHENMFWYRQDPGLGLRLIYFSYDVKMKEKGDIPEGYSVSREKKERFSLILESASTNQTSMYLCASREQGTDTQYFGPGTRLTVL.

This clone showed up just once. In DNA, the CDR3 is TGTGCCAGCAGTGAAGAACGGCGGGCGGGACCGTGGGAGCAGTACTTC. Its translation is CASSEERRAGPWEQYF. V usage is TRBV2 and J usage is TRBJ2-7; possible D gene TRBD2, 6 bases. Deletions cut 1 base from V and 7 bases from J, with 20 bases between. This CDR3 is 16 amino acids long. CDR1 and CDR2 from the germline V gene are SNHLY and FYNNEI.

The rearrangement links TRBV30 to TRBJ2-7; TRBD1 aligns across 10 bases. The CDR3 has 14 residues. The germline gives CDR1 GTSNPN, CDR2 SVGIG (reference sequence). Trimming cost V 2 bases and J 5 bases; bases outside gene matches: 6. In DNA form, the CDR3 reads TGTGCCTGGAGTCGGGACAGGGGAATTCACGAGCAGTACTTC. Protein product: CAWSRDRGIHEQYF.

The count of this clone is one. CDR3 nucleotides: TGTGCCAGCAGTTACCCTCAGGGGGCCTACACCGGGGAGCTGTTTTTT. Amino acid sequence: CASSYPQGAYTGELFF. The chain joins TRBV6-5 to TRBJ2-2; 8 bases are shared with TRBD1. The CDR3 totals 16 residues. Losses at the gene ends were 2 bases for V and 3 bases for J; bases not matched to a gene: 5. Germline CDR1 reads MNHEY; CDR2 reads SVGAGI.

V gene TRBV4-3 combines with J gene TRBJ1-2; no clear D. V dropped 1 base and J dropped 8 bases, with 14 bases sitting between them. The germline V gene encodes CDR1 LGHNA and CDR2 YSLEER. CDR3 size: 14 residues. This chain's CDR3 is CASSQGRAEGGYTF. CDR3 coding DNA: TGCGCCAGCAGCCAAGGACGGGCAGAGGGAGGCTACACCTTC.

The chain couples TRBV5-1 to TRBJ2-1, with a weak D call TRBD2 (7 bases). Germline assignment: CDR1 SGHRS and CDR2 YFSETQ. CDR3 length: 15 residues. V lost 0 bases to trimming and J lost 4 bases, with 11 bases between them. The CDR3: CASSLGGRGYNEQFF. The CDR3 nucleotides read TGCGCCAGCAGCTTGGGAGGGAGGGGGTACAATGAGCAGTTCTTC.

The chain links TRBV6-1 to TRBJ1-2, with D uncertain. In germline, CDR1 is MNHNS, CDR2 SASEGT. CDR3 size: 15 residues. V lost 7 bases and J lost 4, with 19 bases in between. The CDR3 DNA sequence: TGTGCCAGCACCCCTGGGCCGCAAGGGAGCTATGGCTACACCTTC. Residues: CASTPGPQGSYGYTF.

The gene calls are TRBV10-3 and TRBJ2-7; 7 bases map to TRBD1. The V gene's germline CDR1 is ENHRY and CDR2 SYGVKD. J lost 0 bases, V lost 2 bases, and 4 bases had no gene match. This CDR3 is 15 amino acids long. The CDR3 coding sequence is TGTGCCATCAGTGAGGGACAGGTAACCTCCTACGAGCAGTACTTC. It is translated as CAISEGQVTSYEQYF.

The chain combines TRBV5-4 with TRBJ2-1, with TRBD1 matching over 11 bases. The CDR3 sequence is 17 residues long. The V gene's germline CDR1 is SGHNT and CDR2 YYREEE (reference sequence). V gave up 1 base and J gave up 8 bases; unmatched junction bases: 11. The CDR3 sequence is CASSLNFRDRGLDEQFF. The CDR3 coding sequence is TGTGCCAGCAGCTTGAACTTCCGGGACAGGGGGTTGGATGAGCAGTTCTTC.

This clone was seen a single time. The V gene is TRBV29-1, the J gene TRBJ2-1, with 7 bases lining up with TRBD1. There are 14 residues in the CDR3. After removal of 6 bases from V and 2 bases from J, the junction contained 7 bases not matched to a gene. Germline loops: CDR1 SQVTM, CDR2 ANQGSEA. The CDR3 DNA reads as TGCAGCGTCCCGACAGGGATCGCCTACAATGAGCAGTTCTTC. Translated, it gives CSVPTGIAYNEQFF.

The rearrangement uses TRBV28 and TRBJ1-4, with a weak D call TRBD1 (5 bases). The CDR3 loop spans 15 amino acids. The germline V and J ends were trimmed by 1 base and 3 bases, with 9 bases remaining between them. The germline V gene has CDR1 MDHEN and CDR2 SYDVKM. CDR3 sequence reads: CASSLSGGANEKLFF. CDR3 DNA sequence: TGTGCCAGCAGTTTATCGGGGGGAGCTAATGAAAAACTGTTTTTT. The variable domain in full, completed from reference TRBV28 and TRBJ1-4, reads DVKVTQSSRYLVKRTGEKVFLECVQDMDHENMFWYRQDPGLGLRLIYFSYDVKMKEKGDIPEGYSVSREKKERFSLILESASTNQTSMYLCASSLSGGANEKLFFGSGTQLSVL.

CDR3 sequence reads: CASSQGVLAGGRTGELFF. In DNA form, the CDR3 reads TGCGCCAGCAGCCAAGGCGTATTAGCGGGGGGGCGGACCGGGGAGCTGTTTTTT. The rearrangement links TRBV4-1 to TRBJ2-2, with 11 positions matching TRBD2. Germline V gene lookup returns CDR1 MGHRA and CDR2 YSYEKL. The CDR3 loop spans 18 amino acids. V trimming: 1 base; J trimming: 5 bases; junction bases outside the gene matches: 9.

The chain uses TRBV27 and TRBJ1-6; D is perhaps TRBD1 (6 bases). The CDR3 is made up of 21 amino acids. With 6 bases removed from V and 0 bases from J, the gap between germline ends came to 27 bases. The V gene's germline CDR1 is MNHEY and CDR2 SMNVEV (reference sequence). CDR3 sequence (DNA): TGTGCCAGCAGAAACCGGGACACCGGATACCAGAAGAGCTCCTATAATTCACCCCTCCACTTT. Encoded protein: CASRNRDTGYQKSSYNSPLHF.